This T cell receptor (beta chain) was identified during a study of blood T cell repertoires in COVID-19. The method was immunoSEQ multiplex PCR; TCRdb's version includes in-frame clones alone and lacks a portion of them. Of about 250,000 clones in the sample, 88% were seen once. V lost 5 bases and J lost 7; bases outside the gene matches: 8. The CDR3 loop spans 14 amino acids. The V gene's germline CDR1 is SGHTA and CDR2 FQGNSA. This clonotype originated in a woman aged 50 to 65 who had recovered from COVID-19. V and J are TRBV7-2 and TRBJ1-1; 9 bases match TRBD1. The sequencing sample was made of PBMCs or T cells enriched from blood (not recorded which). In DNA, the CDR3 is TGTGCCAGCAGCCTCCGGGACAGGGACGGTGAAGCTTTCTTT. Its protein product is CASSLRDRDGEAFF.